The T cell receptor (beta chain) described here comes from a study of CD8 T cells in Susac syndrome. Study summary: When their blood was taken, patients with Susac syndrome were therapy-naive, taking corticosteroids, or taking intravenous immunoglobulin alone. General study points: In total CD8+ repertoires, around 15 Susac-specific public clones were detected, and CD8+ TEMRA repertoires contained roughly 5.

Remarks on this clonotype: What it binds is not known.

RNA totalling roughly 0.45 to 1 ug underwent reverse transcription with random hexamers. TCRdb analysed the immunoSEQ multiplex PCR reads with MiXCR anew, one entry per CDR3 protein. The table records about 76,000 distinct CDR3 sequences, approximately 93% of them present only once. CDR1 and CDR2 from the germline V gene are DFQATT and SNEGSKA (reference sequence). The V and J ends lost 1 base and 6 bases, in that order; junction bases with no gene match: 15. This CDR3 spans 16 amino acids. The V call is TRBV20-1, the J call TRBJ2-7; 7 bases line up with TRBD1. The sequencing input was CD8+ T cells from PBMCs. This TCR was sampled from a human donor with Susac syndrome. DNA for the CDR3: TGCAGTGCTAGAGGGGACGGACAGGCCATCTTGGCCGAGCAGTACTTC. It is translated as CSARGDGQAILAEQYF.